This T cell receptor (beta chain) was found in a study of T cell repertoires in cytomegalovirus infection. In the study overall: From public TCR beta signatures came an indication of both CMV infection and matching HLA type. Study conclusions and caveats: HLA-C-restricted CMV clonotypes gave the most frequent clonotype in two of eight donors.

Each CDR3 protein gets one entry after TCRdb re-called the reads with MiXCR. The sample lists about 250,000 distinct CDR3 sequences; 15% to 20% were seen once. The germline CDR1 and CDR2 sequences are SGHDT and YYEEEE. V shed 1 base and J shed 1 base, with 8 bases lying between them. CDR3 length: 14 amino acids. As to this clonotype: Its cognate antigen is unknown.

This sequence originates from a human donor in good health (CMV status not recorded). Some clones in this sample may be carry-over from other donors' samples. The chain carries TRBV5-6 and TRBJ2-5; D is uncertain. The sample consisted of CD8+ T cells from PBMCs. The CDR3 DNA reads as TGTGCCAGCAGCTTGATCAGCCTCCAAGAGACCCAGTACTTC. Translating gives CASSLISLQETQYF. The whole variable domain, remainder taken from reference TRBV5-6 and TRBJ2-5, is DAGVTQSPTHLIKTRGQQVTLRCSPKSGHDTVSWYQQALGQGPQFIFQYYEEEERQRGNFPDRFSGHQFPNYSSELNVNALLLGDSALYLCASSLISLQETQYFGPGTRLLVL.